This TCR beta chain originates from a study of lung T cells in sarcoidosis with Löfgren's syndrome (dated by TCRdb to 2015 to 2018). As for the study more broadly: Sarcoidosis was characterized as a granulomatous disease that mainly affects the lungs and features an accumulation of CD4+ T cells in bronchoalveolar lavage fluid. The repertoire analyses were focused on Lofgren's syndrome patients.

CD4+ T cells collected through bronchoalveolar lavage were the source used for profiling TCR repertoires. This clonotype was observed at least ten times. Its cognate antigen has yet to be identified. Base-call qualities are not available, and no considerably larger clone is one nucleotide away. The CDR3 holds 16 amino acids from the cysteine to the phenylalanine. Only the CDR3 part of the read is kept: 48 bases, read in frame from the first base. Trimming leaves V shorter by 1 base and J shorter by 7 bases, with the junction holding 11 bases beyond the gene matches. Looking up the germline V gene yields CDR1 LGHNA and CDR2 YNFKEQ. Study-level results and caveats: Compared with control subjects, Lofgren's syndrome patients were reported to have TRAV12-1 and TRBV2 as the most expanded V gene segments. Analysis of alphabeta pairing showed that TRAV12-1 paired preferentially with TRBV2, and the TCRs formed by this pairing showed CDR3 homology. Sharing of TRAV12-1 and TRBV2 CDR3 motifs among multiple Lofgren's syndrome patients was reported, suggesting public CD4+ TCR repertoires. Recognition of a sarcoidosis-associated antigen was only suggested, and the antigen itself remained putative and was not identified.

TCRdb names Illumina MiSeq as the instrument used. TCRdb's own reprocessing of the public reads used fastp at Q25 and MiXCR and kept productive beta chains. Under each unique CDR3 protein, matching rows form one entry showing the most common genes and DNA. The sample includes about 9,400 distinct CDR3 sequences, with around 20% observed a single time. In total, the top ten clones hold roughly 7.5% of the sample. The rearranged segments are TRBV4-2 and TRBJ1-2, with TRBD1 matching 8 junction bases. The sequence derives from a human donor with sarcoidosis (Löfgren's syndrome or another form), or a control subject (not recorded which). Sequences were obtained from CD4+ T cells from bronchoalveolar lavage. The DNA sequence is TGTGCCAGCAGCCAAGCGGGATCCGGGACAGGAGTTGGCTACACCTTC. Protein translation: CASSQAGSGTGVGYTF.